This T cell receptor beta chain was recorded in a study of T-cell memory formation after mild COVID-19 (dated by TCRdb to the early 2020s). Broadly, across the study: TCR sequence clusters from the two donors were largely donor specific. In two donors, T-cell clones that expanded and contracted after mild COVID-19 were followed by sequencing TCRalpha and TCRbeta repertoires longitudinally. The cohort was made up of two young adult volunteers, one female and one male, who were previously healthy.

Study-wide conclusions, independent of this receptor: Clones that contracted from day 15 to 85 showed balanced CD4/CD8 phenotypes, whereas a second wave of clones that expanded from day 15 to 37 leaned towards CD4+. The study covered only two mild cases, and larger cohorts including severe cases with pre-infection samples were considered necessary. Contracting CD4+ clones were located mainly in the CM and EM memory subsets, whereas CD8+ clones were found to be enriched in EMRA. Some responding clones were found in pre-infection memory, which suggests that pre-existing cross-reactive memory T cells took part in the SARS-CoV-2 response. The second-wave clones that peaked on day 37 were not confirmed to be SARS-CoV-2 specific.

Ficoll-Paque density gradient centrifugation was the method used to isolate PBMCs. A note on this clonotype: There is no known antigen for this receptor. One base away there is no much larger clone; base qualities are not given.

Sequencer: Illumina NovaSeq 6000. cDNA libraries for TCRalpha and TCRbeta were prepared by 5'RACE using constant-segment primers, with sample barcodes and unique molecular identifiers added. Trizol reagent was used to extract RNA from every sample. The libraries were amplified in two PCR steps, and the second step added a second sample barcode and Illumina TruSeq adapters. Sequencing of libraries was performed on an Illumina NovaSeq with 2 x 150 bp paired-end reads. The study's own analysis went as follows. Demultiplexing of reads and collapsing into UMI-guided consensus sequences were performed with migec v1.2.7. Using mixcr v2.1.11, UMI consensuses were aligned to TRA and TRB V and J templates and then assembled into clonotypes. A clonotype was counted as expanded or contracted only when both edgeR and NoisET called the clonotype significant, with the noise models trained on biological replicates. edgeR calls used a false discovery rate-adjusted p below 0.01 and a log2 fold-change threshold of 1. PCA with hierarchical clustering of max-normalized trajectories of the 1000 most abundant clonotypes was used as exploratory dynamics analysis. Each responding clone was given a CD4 or CD8 phenotype based on the CD4+ and CD8+ repertoires, which had been sequenced separately. TCRdb's own reprocessing of the public reads used fastp at Q25 and MiXCR and kept productive beta chains. Each entry merges the rows of one CDR3 protein and shows their most common DNA and genes. In this record, the V and J calls reflect TCRdb's handling and not the investigators' own analysis. The sample table holds under 110,000 distinct CDR3 sequences, of which roughly an eighth were seen once. The ten biggest clones cover around 30% of the sample.

The cysteine opens and the phenylalanine closes a CDR3 of 14 amino acids. The sequence is cut down to CDR3 DNA, 42 bases in frame from base 1. The germline V gene gives CDR1 as SGHTA and CDR2 as FQGNSA. Germline trimming amounts to 10 bases on V and 5 bases on J, with 10 as the count of junction bases outside the gene matches. Recombination joined TRBV7-2 with TRBJ2-2, and 7 bases in between align with TRBD1. This receptor was obtained from an adult woman who had mild COVID-19 (a few samples of this study predate the infection). The sample titles of this study are shuffled in the database, so cell type and time point are left out; the donor was told from shared clones. The specimen sequenced was PBMCs or a T cell subset sorted from them (not recorded which). DNA sequence: TGTGCCATCAGGCACGGGACAGCTACCGGGGAGCTGTTTTTT. Translation gives CAIRHGTATGELFF.